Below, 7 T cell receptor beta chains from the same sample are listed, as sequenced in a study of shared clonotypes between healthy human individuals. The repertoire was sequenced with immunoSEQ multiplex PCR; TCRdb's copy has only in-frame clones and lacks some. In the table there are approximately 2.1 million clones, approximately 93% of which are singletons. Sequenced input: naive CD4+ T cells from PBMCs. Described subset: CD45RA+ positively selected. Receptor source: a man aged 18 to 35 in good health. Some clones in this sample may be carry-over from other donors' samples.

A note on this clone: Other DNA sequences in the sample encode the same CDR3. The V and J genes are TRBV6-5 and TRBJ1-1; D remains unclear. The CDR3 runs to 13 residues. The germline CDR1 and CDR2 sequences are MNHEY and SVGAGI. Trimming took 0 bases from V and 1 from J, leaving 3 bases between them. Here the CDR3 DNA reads TGTGCCAGCAGTTACTCCCAGAACACTGAAGCTTTCTTT. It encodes CASSYSQNTEAFF.

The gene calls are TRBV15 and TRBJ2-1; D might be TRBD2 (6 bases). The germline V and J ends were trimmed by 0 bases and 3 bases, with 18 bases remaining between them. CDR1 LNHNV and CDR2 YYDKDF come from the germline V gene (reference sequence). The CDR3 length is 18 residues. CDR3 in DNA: TGTGCCACCAGCAGAGATCAATTCGTGCGCGGGGTCTACAATGAGCAGTTCTTC. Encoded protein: CATSRDQFVRGVYNEQFF.

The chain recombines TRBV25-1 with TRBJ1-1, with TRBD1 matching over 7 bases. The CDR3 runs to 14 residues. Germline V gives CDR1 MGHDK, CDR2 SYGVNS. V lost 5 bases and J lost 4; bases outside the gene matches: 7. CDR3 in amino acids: CASSHRGWGTEAFF. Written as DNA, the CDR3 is TGTGCCAGCAGTCACAGGGGTTGGGGCACTGAAGCTTTCTTT.

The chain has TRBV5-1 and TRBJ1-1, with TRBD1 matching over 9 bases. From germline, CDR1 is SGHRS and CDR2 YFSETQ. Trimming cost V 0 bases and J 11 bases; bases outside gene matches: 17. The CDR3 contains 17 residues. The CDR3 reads CASSLASTYEQGAGAFF. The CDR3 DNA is TGCGCCAGCAGCTTGGCATCAACATACGAACAGGGGGCAGGTGCTTTCTTT.

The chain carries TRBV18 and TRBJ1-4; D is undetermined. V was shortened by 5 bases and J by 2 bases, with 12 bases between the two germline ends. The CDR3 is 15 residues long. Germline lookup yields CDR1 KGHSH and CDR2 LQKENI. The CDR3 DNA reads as TGTGCCAGCTCAGAACGAGTGTCTACTAATGAAAAACTGTTTTTT. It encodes CASSERVSTNEKLFF.

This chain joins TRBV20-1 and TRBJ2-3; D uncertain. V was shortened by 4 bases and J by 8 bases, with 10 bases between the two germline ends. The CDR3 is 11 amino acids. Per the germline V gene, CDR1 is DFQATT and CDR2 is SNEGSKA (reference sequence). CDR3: CSANKILTQYF. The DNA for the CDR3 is TGCAGTGCTAACAAGATCCTTACGCAGTATTTT.

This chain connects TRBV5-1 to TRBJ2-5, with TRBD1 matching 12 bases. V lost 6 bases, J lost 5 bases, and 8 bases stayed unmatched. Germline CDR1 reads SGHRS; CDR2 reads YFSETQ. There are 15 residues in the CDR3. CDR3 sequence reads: CASTLTGTGGETQYF. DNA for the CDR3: TGCGCCAGCACCCTGACCGGGACAGGGGGCGAGACCCAGTACTTC.